Presented here are 32 T cell receptor beta chains from one specimen sequenced in a study of Graves' ophthalmopathy and Graves' hyperthyroidism. The study amplified TCR beta CDR3 regions using RNA transcripts. The library came from an HTBI-primed first-round RT-PCR and a second-round multiplex PCR. TCRdb redid the calling of the multiplex PCR reads with MiXCR, one entry per CDR3 protein. There are more than 1,000,000 distinct CDR3 sequences in the sample; about two fifths occur only once, and 8.5% to 14% lies in the top ten. The sequenced sample was peripheral blood or thyroid tissue (not recorded which). The receptors stem from an adult man with Graves' hyperthyroidism.

The chain employs TRBV7-6 and TRBJ2-5; D may be TRBD2 (6 bases). Germline CDR1 reads SGHVS; CDR2 reads FNYEAQ. Between the trimmed V and J ends, which lost 8 bases and 1 base, there was a span of 14 bases. The CDR3 is 14 residues long. This CDR3 reads CASSPAGSQETQYF. As DNA, the CDR3 is TGTGCCAGCTCCCCAGCGGGTAGCCAAGAGACCCAGTACTTC.

Note on this clonotype: This may arise from a read error, as a much more abundant clone is one base away. This rearrangement joins TRBV29-1 to TRBJ2-5; D is ambiguous. Trimming took 4 bases from V and 4 from J, leaving 4 bases between them. Germline CDR1 SQVTM, CDR2 ANQGSEA. This CDR3 is 10 amino acids long. DNA for the CDR3: TGCAGCGTTGTAGCAGAGACCCAGTACTTC. It yields the protein CSVVAETQYF.

This rearrangement joins TRBV7-8 to TRBJ1-3, with a possible D match to TRBD1 (5 bases). The V and J ends lost 6 bases and 4 bases respectively, with 13 bases between them. Germline CDR1 reads SGHVS; CDR2 reads FQNEAQ. This CDR3 spans 14 amino acids. DNA of the CDR3: TGTGCCAGCAGGTCTGGGACGAAAGGAAACACCATATATTTT. This codes for CASRSGTKGNTIYF.

This clonotype occurred many times. The chain is built from TRBV9 and TRBJ2-7, with D possibly TRBD2 on 6 matching bases. The germline CDR1 and CDR2 sequences are SGDLS and YYNGEE. V shed 2 bases and J shed 2 bases, with 11 bases lying between them. This CDR3 has 14 amino acids. This CDR3 reads CASSVGDSTYEQYF. The CDR3 DNA reads as TGTGCCAGCAGCGTGGGGGACTCGACCTACGAGCAGTACTTC.

In its sample, this clonotype was seen many times. CDR3 sequence reads: CASSLPRVLNTEAFF. In nucleotides, the CDR3 is TGTGCCAGCAGCCTTCCGCGTGTTTTAAACACTGAAGCTTTCTTT. This sequence joins TRBV14 and TRBJ1-1; D gene unclear. Trimming removed 4 bases from V and 2 bases from J, with 14 bases in between. There are 15 residues in the CDR3. Germline-derived CDR1 and CDR2 are SGHDN and FVKESK.

The chain carries TRBV7-3 and TRBJ2-7, with TRBD1 identical over 7 bases. CDR3 size: 14 residues. V lost 7 bases to trimming and J lost 1 base; unmatched junction nucleotides: 7. Germline CDR1 SGHTA, CDR2 FQGTGA. CDR3 sequence reads: CASNKSGQSYEQYF. In DNA, the CDR3 is TGTGCCAGCAATAAATCGGGACAGTCCTACGAGCAGTACTTC.

A few counts support this clonotype. J is TRBJ2-7 and V is TRBV6-5, with 8 nucleotides matching TRBD2. V trimming: 2 bases; J trimming: 0 bases; junction bases outside the gene matches: 3. This CDR3 contains 15 residues. CDR1 is MNHEY, CDR2 SVGAGI, per germline. Here the CDR3 DNA reads TGTGCCAGCAGTTACCGAAGCGGGAGCTCCTACGAGCAGTACTTC. Its protein product is CASSYRSGSSYEQYF.

This rearrangement joins TRBV7-3 to TRBJ1-1; 8 bases fit TRBD1. The CDR3 covers 15 residues. Trimming cost V 4 bases and J 1 base; bases outside gene matches: 5. The germline V gene encodes CDR1 SGHTA and CDR2 FQGTGA. The CDR3 loop reads CASSSPGTGNTEAFF. The CDR3 DNA reads TGTGCCAGCAGCTCGCCCGGGACAGGGAACACTGAAGCTTTCTTT.

This clonotype has only a few counts. The chain carries TRBV12-3 or TRBV12-4 and TRBJ1-2; TRBD1 is a possible D gene (5 bases). The CDR3 is made up of 16 amino acids. The ends were cut back, 2 bases at V and 6 bases at J, with 19 bases in the middle. The CDR3 DNA sequence: TGTGCCAGCAGTTTAATCTCAGGGAGGACCCCGAATGGCTACACCTTC. Translated: CASSLISGRTPNGYTF.

To note about this clonotype: Possible read error: a much larger clone is one base away. The V gene is TRBV6-1, the J gene TRBJ1-2; no firm D call. Germline assignment: CDR1 MNHNS and CDR2 SASEGT. The length of the CDR3 is 11 residues. This CDR3 reads CASSLGPGYAF. The CDR3 DNA sequence: TGTGCCAGCAGTTTGGGCCCTGGCTACGCCTTC.

The rearrangement links TRBV5-1 to TRBJ2-7; 7 bases are shared with TRBD2. The CDR3 is made up of 15 amino acids. CDR1 is SGHRS, CDR2 YFSETQ, per germline. Losses at the gene ends were 6 bases for V and 0 bases for J; bases not matched to a gene: 9. The CDR3 DNA reads as TGCGCCAGCAACCCCCGGGGGGACGGCTCCTACGAGCAGTACTTC. This gives the protein CASNPRGDGSYEQYF.

With regard to this clonotype: The CDR3 ends on some other residue instead of the conserved phenylalanine or tryptophan, so this is likely a read error. The DNA is left out, because the CDR3 cannot be placed on it with certainty; the CDR3 is given as TCRdb lists it. V gene TRBV29-1 combines with J gene TRBJ1-3. The CDR3 is 9 amino acids in total, end residues counted. CDR1 SQVTM and CDR2 ANQGSEA come from the germline V gene. The CDR3 region is CSVGSSGNT.

J is TRBJ1-6 and V is TRBV2, with D hard to call. The germline V and J ends were trimmed by 6 bases and 4 bases, with 10 bases remaining between them. Germline loops: CDR1 SNHLY, CDR2 FYNNEI. This CDR3 is 14 amino acids long. This CDR3 reads CASRGQTYNSPLHF. The CDR3, as DNA: TGTGCCAGCAGGGGTCAAACTTATAATTCACCCCTCCACTTT.

In its sample, this clonotype was seen many times. The J gene is TRBJ1-2, the V gene TRBV29-1; 8 bases are shared with TRBD1. V was pared by 7 bases and J by 8 bases, with 12 bases of the junction left unmatched. Germline values: CDR1 SQVTM, CDR2 ANQGSEA. There are 13 residues in the CDR3. The chain's CDR3 is CSAVGLTGEGYTF. CDR3 in DNA: TGCAGCGCGGTAGGCCTGACAGGGGAAGGCTACACCTTC. Full variable domain (rest looked up from reference TRBV29-1 and TRBJ1-2): SAVISQKPSRDICQRGTSLTIQCQVDSQVTMMFWYRQQPGQSLTLIATANQGSEATYESGFVIDKFPISRPNLTFSTLTVSNMSPEDSSIYLCSAVGLTGEGYTFGSGTRLTVV.

This clonotype was observed a few times. The chain is built from TRBV6-5 and TRBJ2-7; 8 nucleotides align to TRBD1. Germline V gene lookup returns CDR1 MNHEY and CDR2 SVGAGI. V dropped 6 bases and J dropped 2; count of bases not matched to a gene: 6. The CDR3 runs to 14 residues. The DNA for the CDR3 is TGTGCCAGCAGCCGACAGGGGCCTCCCTACGAGCAGTACTTC. Its translation: CASSRQGPPYEQYF.

This clonotype has a count of ten or more. This sequence joins TRBV5-5 and TRBJ1-2; D is ambiguous. Germline V gives CDR1 SGHKS, CDR2 YYEKEE (reference sequence). With 1 base removed from V and 7 bases from J, the gap between germline ends came to 8 bases. CDR3 length: 12 amino acids. The CDR3 sequence is CASSLMSGGYTF. The CDR3 coding sequence is TGTGCCAGCAGCTTGATGAGTGGTGGCTACACCTTC. Complete variable domain (other parts from reference TRBV5-5 and TRBJ1-2): DAGVTQSPTHLIKTRGQQVTLRCSPISGHKSVSWYQQVLGQGPQFIFQYYEKEERGRGNFPDRFSARQFPNYSSELNVNALLLGDSALYLCASSLMSGGYTFGSGTRLTVV.

The table lists this clonotype with a few counts. The V and J genes are TRBV7-3 and TRBJ2-6; perhaps TRBD1 as D (5 bases). Trimming stripped 3 bases from V and 1 base from J, with 7 bases between. CDR3 length: 15 amino acids. CDR1 and CDR2 from the germline V gene are SGHTA and FQGTGA. The CDR3 here is CASSFRDSGANVLTF. The CDR3 region has the DNA TGTGCCAGCAGCTTCAGGGATTCTGGGGCCAACGTCCTGACTTTC.

This sequence joins TRBV29-1 and TRBJ1-3, with 9 nucleotides matching TRBD1. With 6 bases clipped from V and 8 bases from J, the junction kept 17 bases outside the gene matches. The CDR3 is 16 residues long. The germline CDR1 and CDR2 sequences are SQVTM and ANQGSEA. The CDR3 loop is CSVENRGPTLGYTIYF. CDR3 bases: TGCAGCGTGGAAAACAGGGGGCCGACGCTCGGCTACACCATATATTTT.

This clonotype came up many times. In nucleotides, the CDR3 is TGCAGTGCCTCCGACTCCTACGAGCAGTACTTC. This sequence encodes CSASDSYEQYF. The chain recombines TRBV20-1 with TRBJ2-7; D gene uncertain. Germline CDR1 reads DFQATT; CDR2 reads SNEGSKA (reference sequence). The V end was cut by 6 bases, the J end by 0 bases, with 6 bases between. CDR3 length: 11 residues.

This chain joins TRBV7-6 and TRBJ1-5; the match to TRBD1 covers 11 bases. The junction had 7 bases not matched to a gene; V was cut back by 4 bases and J by 2 bases. CDR1 is SGHVS and CDR2 is FNYEAQ in the germline V gene. The CDR3 extends over 17 amino acids. The CDR3 nucleotides read TGTGCCAGCAGCTCCCATGGACAGGGGGCTCGCAATCAGCCCCAGCATTTT. Protein: CASSSHGQGARNQPQHF.

This clonotype has at least ten counts. The chain links TRBV7-9 to TRBJ1-3, with 9 bases fitting TRBD1. The V and J ends lost 4 bases and 1 base, in that order; junction bases with no gene match: 5. The length of the CDR3 is 16 residues. CDR1 and CDR2 from the germline V gene are SEHNR and FQNEAQ (reference sequence). The CDR3 DNA follows: TGTGCCAGCAGCTCAACAGGGGGCCGGTCTGGAAACACCATATATTTT. It translates to CASSSTGGRSGNTIYF.

The V gene is TRBV12-3 or TRBV12-4, the J gene TRBJ1-1; D gene ambiguous. Trimming cost V 6 bases and J 6 bases, with 17 bases left between them. The CDR3 totals 14 residues. Here the CDR3 DNA reads TGTGCCAGCAGACCCCCCGCGCTGGGTGCTGAAGCTTTCTTT. Encoded protein: CASRPPALGAEAFF.

As concerns this clonotype: Given a much more abundant clone one base away, this may be a read error. The J gene is TRBJ2-7, the V gene TRBV7-2; 9 bases align to TRBD1. Losses at the gene ends were 5 bases for V and 9 bases for J; bases not matched to a gene: 14. The CDR3 loop spans 15 amino acids. CDR1 is SGHTA, CDR2 FQGNSA, per germline. CDR3 sequence (DNA): TGTGCCAGCAGCCCCCTCCCGGGACAGGGAGGTGGGCAGTACTTC. Protein sequence: CASSPLPGQGGGQYF.

The CDR3 spells CASSQRGTYSYEQYF. The DNA of the CDR3 is TGTGCCAGCAGCCAACGCGGGACTTACTCCTACGAGCAGTACTTC. J is TRBJ2-7 and V is TRBV2; TRBD2 is a possible D gene (6 bases). The ends were cut back, 6 bases at V and 0 bases at J, with 15 bases in the middle. Germline-derived CDR1 and CDR2 are SNHLY and FYNNEI. The CDR3 contains 15 residues.

On this clonotype itself: At one end, the junction sequence differs from germline, possibly due to a read error. CDR3 amino acids: CASSLKIFLDRGSLNRPQHF. CDR3 sequence (DNA): TGTGCCAGCAGCTTAAAAATCTTCTTAGACAGGGGATCCCTCAATCGGCCCCAGCATTTT. V and J are TRBV7-3 and TRBJ1-5; 8 bases agree with TRBD1. The CDR3 has 20 amino acids. CDR1 is SGHTA, CDR2 FQGTGA, per germline.

The CDR3 coding sequence is TGTGCCAGCAGCCCAGGAACTGGAGAAACTTACGAGCAGTACTTC. Encoded protein: CASSPGTGETYEQYF. The V call is TRBV9, the J call TRBJ2-7, with D unclear. The CDR3 sequence is 15 residues long. CDR1 and CDR2 from the germline V gene are SGDLS and YYNGEE. V lost 4 bases and J lost 4, with 18 bases in between.

The V gene is TRBV7-3, the J gene TRBJ2-5; 11 bases match TRBD1. With 0 bases clipped from V and 2 bases from J, the junction kept 2 bases outside the gene matches. The germline CDR1 and CDR2 sequences are SGHTA and FQGTGA. CDR3 length: 16 residues. CDR3 DNA: TGTGCCAGCAGCTTAACGGGACAGGGGGTGCAAGAGACCCAGTACTTC. Translated, it gives CASSLTGQGVQETQYF. Using reference TRBV7-3 and TRBJ2-5 for the parts outside the CDR3, the full variable domain is GAGVSQTPSNKVTEKGKYVELRCDPISGHTALYWYRQSLGQGPEFLIYFQGTGAADDSGLPNDRFFAVRPEGSVSTLKIQRTERGDSAVYLCASSLTGQGVQETQYFGPGTRLLVL.

Many counts were recorded for this clonotype. J is TRBJ2-7 and V is TRBV12-3 or TRBV12-4; possible D gene TRBD2, 6 bases. The length of the CDR3 is 15 residues. Between the trimmed V and J ends, which lost 6 bases and 5 bases, there was a span of 20 bases. The DNA of the CDR3 is TGTGCCAGCAGCCTCGGGTTGGGGAGGAGCGACGAGCAGTACTTC. Translating gives CASSLGLGRSDEQYF.

A word on this clonotype: An end of the junction differs from the germline gene, which may be a read error. The chain employs TRBV10-3 and TRBJ2-5, with TRBD2 identical over 7 bases. The CDR3 length is 16 residues. CDR1 and CDR2 from the germline V gene are ENHRY and SYGVKD. Here the CDR3 DNA reads TGTGCCAGCAGTTCTATTGTCTGGCGGGGGCAAGAGACCCAGTACTTC. Its protein product is CASSSIVWRGQETQYF.

The sample holds many counts of this clonotype. The chain links TRBV7-9 to TRBJ1-3, with TRBD1 as a possible D gene (5 bases). The CDR3 has 19 residues. The ends were cut back, 5 bases at V and 2 bases at J, with 25 bases in the middle. Germline values: CDR1 SEHNR, CDR2 FQNEAQ (reference sequence). As DNA, the CDR3 is TGTGCCAGCAGCCCTCTGTTCGTGGACACCAAAGCGGCTGGAAACACCATATATTTT. This codes for CASSPLFVDTKAAGNTIYF.

This clonotype was detected many times. The V and J genes are TRBV9 and TRBJ1-5; 9 positions agree with TRBD1. The CDR3 spans 15 residues. CDR1 and CDR2 from the germline V gene are SGDLS and YYNGEE. V lost 0 bases and J lost 6; bases outside the gene matches: 4. CDR3 protein: CASSVEDRGAQPQHF. For the CDR3, the DNA is TGTGCCAGCAGCGTAGAGGACAGGGGAGCTCAGCCCCAGCATTTT.

The chain combines TRBV7-9 with TRBJ2-7; 11 bases are a match to TRBD2. CDR3 size: 16 residues. CDR1 and CDR2 (germline): SEHNR, FQNEAQ (reference sequence). V shed 0 bases, J shed 6 bases, and the junction held 7 bases outside the gene matches. The CDR3 spells CASSLARSGRAFEQYF. DNA for the CDR3: TGTGCCAGCAGCTTAGCACGTAGCGGGAGGGCCTTCGAGCAGTACTTC.